One and the same sample provided the 6 T cell receptor beta chains below, sequenced in a study of blood T cell repertoires in COVID-19. The assay was immunoSEQ multiplex PCR, and TCRdb's table has in-frame clones only and misses some. The profile shows about 300,000 clones, nearly 90% of them singletons. The source material was PBMCs or T cells enriched from blood (not recorded which). These receptors originate from a woman aged 18-30 years with acute COVID-19.

The rearrangement links TRBV28 to TRBJ2-3, with 9 bases aligning to TRBD2. V trimming: 2 bases; J trimming: 3 bases; junction bases outside the gene matches: 6. Germline CDR1 reads MDHEN; CDR2 reads SYDVKM. This CDR3 has 16 residues. CDR3 in amino acids: CASSLNSAGGTDTQYF. Here the CDR3 DNA reads TGTGCCAGCAGTTTAAACTCCGCGGGAGGGACAGATACGCAGTATTTT.

The V call is TRBV5-1, the J call TRBJ2-7, with 7 bases fitting TRBD2. V gave up 4 bases and J gave up 3 bases; unmatched junction bases: 10. The CDR3 has 15 amino acids. Germline V gives CDR1 SGHRS, CDR2 YFSETQ. CDR3 residues: CASSGGGGSLYEQYF. The CDR3 DNA sequence: TGCGCCAGCAGCGGCGGGGGAGGGTCTCTCTACGAGCAGTACTTC.

This chain links TRBV3-1 (or the pseudogene TRBV3-2) with TRBJ1-1; a possible D gene is TRBD1 (5 bases). CDR3 size: 15 residues. The ends were cut back, 2 bases at V and 4 bases at J, with 14 bases in the middle. The germline V gene has CDR1 LGHDT and CDR2 YNNKEL (reference sequence). CDR3 loop: CASSQTTGPGTEAFF. DNA of the CDR3: TGTGCCAGCAGCCAAACCACAGGTCCGGGCACTGAAGCTTTCTTT.

The rearrangement links TRBV1 to TRBJ2-1; the table's D call TRBD2 went unverified against the DNA. TRBV1 is reported as a pseudogene. The CDR3 is 16 residues long. The CDR3 is CTSSQVSGPSCNEQFF. As DNA, the CDR3 is TGCACCAGCAGCCAAGTCAGCGGCCCCTCCTGCAATGAGCAGTTCTTC.

Concerning this clone: The identical CDR3 is also encoded by other nucleotide sequences in the sample. This rearrangement joins TRBV19 to TRBJ2-5, with a tentative D call TRBD2 (6 bases). The CDR3 is 13 amino acids. V was cut by 4 bases and J by 1 base, with 7 bases left in between. The germline V gene encodes CDR1 LNHDA and CDR2 SQIVND (reference sequence). CDR3 coding DNA: TGTGCCAGTAGTACCGGGGGCCAAGAGACCCAGTACTTC. This sequence encodes CASSTGGQETQYF.

J is TRBJ2-5 and V is TRBV5-4; TRBD1 matches at 7 bases. Trimming removed 0 bases from V and 4 bases from J; junction bases left unmatched: 3. The germline V gene encodes CDR1 SGHNT and CDR2 YYREEE (reference sequence). This CDR3 contains 14 residues. This CDR3 is CASSLAPGGETQYF. CDR3 nucleotide sequence: TGTGCCAGCAGCTTGGCCCCAGGGGGAGAGACCCAGTACTTC.